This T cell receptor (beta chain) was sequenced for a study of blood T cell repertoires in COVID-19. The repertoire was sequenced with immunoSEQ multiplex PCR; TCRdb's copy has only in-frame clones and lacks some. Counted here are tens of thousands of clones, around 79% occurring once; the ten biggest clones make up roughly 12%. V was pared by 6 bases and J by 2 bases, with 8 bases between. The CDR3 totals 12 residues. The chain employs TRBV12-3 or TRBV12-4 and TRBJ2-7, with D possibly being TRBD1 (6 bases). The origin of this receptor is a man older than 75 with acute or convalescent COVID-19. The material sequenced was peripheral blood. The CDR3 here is CASRGQTYEQYF. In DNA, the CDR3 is TGTGCCAGCAGAGGACAGACCTACGAGCAGTACTTC.